The entry that follows covers one TCR beta chain sequence. Antigen unknown. The assay used deep level. Generated by immunoSEQ multiplex PCR, the TCRdb table keeps only in-frame clones and is missing some. The sample holds roughly 2 million clones, 95% seen once. This sample was included in a study of shared clonotypes between healthy human individuals. The CDR3 is 18 residues long. Per germline, CDR1 LNHDA and CDR2 SQIVND (reference sequence). The V end was cut by 4 bases, the J end by 2 bases, with 21 bases between. Points from the study as a whole: Rarefaction indicated that sorted-subset sequencing remained incomplete although depth was large. Between several donors, naive CD4 clonotypes were shared at a level of about 5%. Generally, naive subsets came out with larger estimated richness than memory subsets.

V gene TRBV19 combines with J gene TRBJ1-5; D is uncertain. This receptor was obtained from a young man in good health. Sequenced sample: naive CD4+ T cells sorted from blood. Subset in this sample: CD45RA+ positively selected. CDR3 sequence reads: CASSKDPWAGRGNQPQHF. The DNA for the CDR3 is TGTGCCAGTAGTAAAGATCCCTGGGCGGGAAGGGGCAATCAGCCCCAGCATTTT.